These T cell receptor beta chains were read from a single sample in a study of blood T cell repertoires in COVID-19. TCRdb's copy holds only in-frame clones and misses some; the assay was immunoSEQ multiplex PCR. The sample has tens of thousands of clones, more than 75% seen once. Sequenced input: peripheral blood. The source of these receptors is a human donor in a cohort sampled during active COVID-19. Both conserved end residues are part of each CDR3. The D gene is left open where the match is weak. Size is stated for part of the rows, as once, few or many counts, or as a class when the clone is expanded.

NA,NA,TRBV2,TRBJ2-1,TGTGCATGCAATAGGGGTGAATCCCACAATGAGCAGTTCTTC,CACNRGESHNEQFF
NA,TRBD2,TRBV7-9,TRBJ2-3,TGTGCCAGCAGCTTGTCTAGCGGGGGAGTCACAGATACGCAGTATTTT,CASSLSSGGVTDTQYF
few,NA,TRBV2,TRBJ2-7,TGTGCCAGCGGAGGGGTACCCTACGAGCAGTACTTC,CASGGVPYEQYF
NA,NA,TRBV7-8,TRBJ1-2,TGTGCCAGCAGCTTAGGGGGACGGGGGGGATCCGGCTACACCTTC,CASSLGGRGGSGYTF
NA,NA,TRBV6-5,TRBJ2-7,TGTGCCAGCAGTTACAGACAGTTCGTTTACGAGCAGTACTTC,CASSYRQFVYEQYF
NA,TRBD1,TRBV4-1,TRBJ1-2,TGCGCCAGCAGCTCTAGACAGGGGGCTAACTATGGCTACACCTTC,CASSSRQGANYGYTF
NA,TRBD1,TRBV30,TRBJ1-5,TGTGCCTGGAGTGCAAACCGGGACAGGGAACACCGCCTAAATCAGCCCCAGCATTTT,CAWSANRDREHRLNQPQHF
NA,TRBD1,TRBV30,TRBJ2-7,TGTGCCTGGGGGACCGGGACAGGGAGTTACGAGCAGTACTTC,CAWGTGTGSYEQYF
NA,TRBD1,TRBV27,TRBJ1-1,TGTGCCAGCAGTTACGGACAGGGCTTGGACACTGAAGCTTTCTTT,CASSYGQGLDTEAFF
once,TRBD2,TRBV5-4,TRBJ2-1,TGTGCCAGCAGCCGCAGACTAGCGGACGGCAATGAGCAGTTCTTC,CASSRRLADGNEQFF
NA,NA,TRBV5-1,TRBJ2-7,TGCGCCAGCAGCAAGGCGACAGCCTTGGCCTACGAGCAGTACTTC,CASSKATALAYEQYF
NA,TRBD1,TRBV6-1,TRBJ2-4,TGTGCCAGCAGTGAATTCGGGACAGGGGGCTTCCCGTATCAGGACATTCAGTACTTC,CASSEFGTGGFPYQDIQYF
NA,NA,TRBV5-1,TRBJ1-2,TGCGCCAGCAGCTTGGCGGGTATGACGGACTATGGCTACACCTTC,CASSLAGMTDYGYTF
NA,TRBD1,TRBV6-5,TRBJ1-6,TGTGCCAGCAGCCCCGGGACAGGGGGCAGGTCACCCCTCCACTTT,CASSPGTGGRSPLHF
once,TRBD1,TRBV15,TRBJ1-2,TGTGCCACCAGCAGGAACAGGGGAGATGGCGGCTACACCTTC,CATSRNRGDGGYTF
NA,TRBD1,TRBV6-1,TRBJ1-4,TGTGCCAGCAGTGACCGGGACAGGGGACTGAAAAATGAAAAACTGTTTTTT,CASSDRDRGLKNEKLFF
NA,NA,TRBV9,TRBJ1-5,TGTGCCAGCAGCGTGTCGGGCGAAGGGGATTATCAGCCCCAGCATTTT,CASSVSGEGDYQPQHF
NA,TRBD1,TRBV20-1,TRBJ1-1,TGCAGTGCTAGAGGGCCGGACAGGGCTTTCTTT,CSARGPDRAFF
NA,TRBD1,TRBV2,TRBJ2-1,TGTGCCAGCACCAAAAGGGGCGGGACAGGACCTTACAATGAGCAGTTCTTC,CASTKRGGTGPYNEQFF
NA,NA,TRBV5-4,TRBJ1-6,TGTGCCAGCAGCCCCACGGGATCTACGGGATATAATTCACCCCTCCACTTT,CASSPTGSTGYNSPLHF
NA,TRBD2,TRBV6-5,TRBJ2-3,TGTGCCAGCATTTTAACGGCGGGGGGATCAGATACGCAGTATTTT,CASILTAGGSDTQYF
NA,TRBD2,TRBV4-3,TRBJ2-1,TGCGCCAGCAGCCGTCGGGGGGGCGTCTACAATGAGCAGTTCTTC,CASSRRGGVYNEQFF
NA,TRBD1,TRBV18,TRBJ2-5,TGTGCCAGCTCACCCGTGAGACAGGGGAGAGAGACCCAGTACTTC,CASSPVRQGRETQYF
NA,TRBD1,TRBV24-1,TRBJ2-3,TGTGCCACCAGCTCTCCGGGACAGGGCACAGATACGCAGTATTTT,CATSSPGQGTDTQYF
NA,NA,TRBV27,TRBJ2-3,TGTGCCAGCAGTTTCCGGGATACGCAGTATTTT,CASSFRDTQYF
once,TRBD1,TRBV5-1,TRBJ1-1,TGCGCCAGCAGCTTGGGGGGACAGGCCCCTCGGGACACTGAAGCTTTCTTT,CASSLGGQAPRDTEAFF